This record concerns one T cell receptor (beta chain) sequence. Its antigen is as yet unknown. There are 15 residues in the CDR3. Germline V gene sequence: CDR1 SGHTA, CDR2 FQGTGA. Trimming cost V 5 bases and J 7 bases, with 18 bases left between them. The sample originates from a study of PD-1 blockade in classical Hodgkin lymphoma. The study, taken as a whole, reports: Those achieving complete response showed baseline diversity like newly diagnosed patients. Newly diagnosed patients were reported to start with lower TCR diversity than healthy donors. Repertoire difference causes, possibly disease activity or prior therapy, remain undefined. CD4+ TCR diversity, unlike CD8+, climbed significantly by C4D1.

As for time point: cycle 4 day 1 (C4D1), after 6 weeks of nivolumab. Every patient experienced relapse after autologous stem cell transplantation, and brentuximab vedotin exposure varied. CD4+ T cells were purified from thawed PBMCs by magnetic negative selection. The repertoire was sequenced with immunoSEQ multiplex PCR; TCRdb's copy has only in-frame clones and lacks some. Found here are around 28,000 clones, 84% of them singletons; the top ten hold about 0.82%. This receptor was identified in a human donor with classical Hodgkin lymphoma. The sample here was CD4+ T cells from blood, taken before the fourth cycle of nivolumab. The V and J genes are TRBV7-3 and TRBJ2-1, with TRBD1 as a possible D gene (6 bases). CDR3 DNA: TGTGCCAGCAGCGCGGACCCGGGTAGGGGGAATGAGCAGTTCTTC. Amino acid sequence: CASSADPGRGNEQFF.